One T cell receptor (beta chain) is described in this entry. The source of the sample is a study of T cell clonotyping in hematopoietic cell transplantation. Germline values: CDR1 GTSNPN, CDR2 SVGIG (reference sequence). The ends were cut back, 0 bases at V and 5 bases at J, with 7 bases in the middle. The CDR3 runs 12 residues. TCRdb's copy holds only in-frame clones and misses some; the assay was immunoSEQ multiplex PCR. The table lists about 11,000 clones, around 45% of them singletons. The TCR comes from a male patient aged 50 or older who had an allogeneic stem cell transplant from an unrelated donor, so the T cells may come from the graft donor. Some clones in this sample may be carry-over from other donors' samples. This material consisted of PBMCs, taken 30 days after allogeneic stem cell transplant. The chain couples TRBV30 to TRBJ1-1, with D hard to call. CDR3 coding DNA: TGTGCCTGGAGTGTGGCGCTTACTGAAGCTTTCTTT. Residues: CAWSVALTEAFF.